These T cell receptor beta chains were read from a single sample in a study of blood T cell repertoires in COVID-19. Clones were read by immunoSEQ multiplex PCR, and TCRdb kept only the in-frame ones, dropping some. Of about 46,000 clones in the sample, approximately 89% were seen once. The sample was peripheral blood. These receptors all come from a man aged 50-59 years with acute or convalescent COVID-19. The CDR3 runs from the conserved cysteine through the conserved F or W. The D gene is left open where the match is weak. Expanded clones are given a class, and other clones once, few, many or no size at all.

V gene	D gene	J gene	clone size	CDR3 protein	CDR3 DNA
TRBV21-1	NA	TRBJ1-1	NA	CASSKRSGMNTEAFF	TGTGCCAGCAGCAAAAGGTCCGGGATGAACACTGAAGCTTTCTTT
TRBV3-1/TRBV3-2	NA	TRBJ1-3	NA	CASSPSAGRTGNTIYF	TGTGCCAGCAGCCCCTCGGCCGGGAGGACTGGAAACACCATATATTTT
TRBV5-4	TRBD1	TRBJ2-7	NA	CASSPGQGLSYEQYF	TGTGCCAGCAGCCCGGGACAGGGCCTTTCCTACGAGCAGTACTTC
TRBV21-1	NA	TRBJ2-1	NA	CASSLPDRPPGPVVYNEQFF	TGTGCCAGCAGCCTCCCGGACAGGCCTCCGGGACCCGTCGTCTACAATGAGCAGTTCTTC
TRBV7-9	TRBD1	TRBJ2-7	NA	CASGDRLSYEQYF	TGTGCCAGCGGGGACAGGCTCTCCTACGAGCAGTACTTC
TRBV5-4	NA	TRBJ2-1	NA	CASSLGGVSSYNEQFF	TGTGCCAGCAGCTTGGGGGGGGTGAGCTCCTACAATGAGCAGTTCTTC
TRBV24-1	NA	TRBJ2-3	NA	CATGQSLSTDTQYF	TGTGCCACCGGACAGTCTTTGAGCACAGATACGCAGTATTTT
TRBV27	TRBD2	TRBJ2-1	NA	CASIKTSGSGNEQFF	TGTGCCAGCATAAAGACTAGCGGGAGTGGTAATGAGCAGTTCTTC
TRBV6-5	NA	TRBJ1-6	NA	CASGRDQRNSPLHF	TGTGCCAGCGGGCGGGACCAGAGAAATTCACCCCTCCACTTT
TRBV24-1	TRBD2	TRBJ2-3	NA	CATSDSGLAGHQDTQYF	TGTGCCACCAGTGATTCAGGACTAGCGGGACACCAGGATACGCAGTATTTT
TRBV12-5	TRBD2	TRBJ2-1	NA	CASGLVFPPGGRDVYNEQFF	TGTGCTAGTGGTTTGGTATTTCCTCCCGGAGGGAGGGACGTTTACAATGAGCAGTTCTTC
TRBV19	NA	TRBJ1-5	NA	CASGRLDQPQHF	TGTGCCAGTGGGAGGCTCGATCAGCCCCAGCATTTT
TRBV19	TRBD2	TRBJ2-5	once	CASTTGTSRQETQYF	TGTGCCAGTACGACCGGGACTAGCAGACAAGAGACCCAGTACTTC
TRBV5-4	NA	TRBJ2-7	NA	CASSLRGLASHEQYF	TGTGCCAGCAGCTTGAGAGGCCTAGCTTCCCACGAGCAGTACTTC
TRBV3-1/TRBV3-2	NA	TRBJ1-2	NA	CASSPGNYGYTF	TGTGCCAGCAGCCCAGGGAACTATGGCTACACCTTC
TRBV29-1	TRBD2	TRBJ2-1	NA	CSVGWLAGVMNEQFF	TGCAGCGTTGGATGGTTAGCGGGAGTTATGAATGAGCAGTTCTTC
TRBV5-1	TRBD1	TRBJ2-2	NA	CASSTDRATGELFF	TGCGCCAGCAGCACGGACAGGGCGACCGGGGAGCTGTTTTTT
TRBV3-1/TRBV3-2	NA	TRBJ1-1	NA	CASSQSSGDTEAFF	TGTGCCAGCAGCCAGTCATCCGGGGACACTGAAGCTTTCTTT
TRBV24-1	NA	TRBJ1-2	NA	CATSDLAGAYTF	TGTGCCACCAGTGATTTGGCAGGGGCCTACACCTTC
TRBV5-1	TRBD2	TRBJ2-1	NA	CASSSGLAGAEQFF	TGCGCCAGCAGCTCGGGACTAGCGGGAGCTGAGCAGTTCTTC